This T cell receptor (beta chain) was sequenced during a study of blood T cell repertoires in COVID-19. After removal of 8 bases from V and 2 bases from J, the junction contained 9 bases not matched to a gene. CDR3 length: 15 residues. The germline gives CDR1 LGHDT, CDR2 YNNKEL (reference sequence). Profiling relied on immunoSEQ multiplex PCR, and the TCRdb table lists in-frame clones only, not all of them. Of fewer than 95,000 clones in the sample, 80% to 95% were seen once. This receptor was taken from a woman older than 75 with acute or convalescent COVID-19. J is TRBJ1-3 and V is TRBV3-1 (or the pseudogene TRBV3-2); TRBD1 aligns across 7 bases. Material for sequencing was peripheral blood. The CDR3 DNA follows: TGTGCCAGCGCGTCGGGACAGCTGGCTGGAAACACCATATATTTT. As protein: CASASGQLAGNTIYF.